The clone carrying this TCR beta chain has at least ten counts. The sample belongs to a study of blood T cells in healthy people across ages. Roughly 10 milliliters of peripheral blood were drawn from each donor. The CDR3 runs 13 residues. The junction had 4 bases not matched to a gene; V was cut back by 4 bases and J by 6 bases. Germline CDR1 reads SGHTA; CDR2 reads FQGNSA. PCR was performed a second time for about 7 to 12 cycles using a sample-barcoded 5' primer and a J-beta primer mix. One entry per CDR3 protein, called by TCRdb with MiXCR from the 5' RACE reads. The table shows about 1.5 million distinct CDR3 sequences, with about 45% occurring only once.

The J gene is TRBJ2-3, the V gene TRBV7-2, with TRBD2 identical over 7 bases. The source of this sequence is a young woman in good health. What was sequenced was blood. This CDR3 reads CASSWREYDTQYF. CDR3 DNA sequence: TGTGCCAGCAGCTGGCGGGAGTACGATACGCAGTATTTT.